Listed below are T cell receptor beta chains from one sample, sequenced in a study of blood T cell repertoires in COVID-19. Measured with immunoSEQ multiplex PCR; TCRdb has only the in-frame clones, and not every one. Among some 21,000 clones listed, roughly 93% were seen once. Sequencing was done on a sample of peripheral blood. These receptors originate from a woman between 50 and 59 years old with active COVID-19. The CDR3 runs from the conserved cysteine through the conserved F or W. The order of the fields is D gene, clone size, V gene, J gene, CDR3 DNA, CDR3 protein. The D gene is left open where the match is weak. Clone size is given for some rows only: seen once, a few or many times, or a class if the clone is expanded.

D: -; size: -; V: TRBV2; J: TRBJ1-1; DNA: TGTGCCAGCCTCCTGGGCCGCCTGAACACTGAAGCTTTCTTT; CDR3: CASLLGRLNTEAFF
D: TRBD1; size: -; V: TRBV9; J: TRBJ2-2; DNA: TGTGCCAGCAGCGCCCTAAGGGGGCGAGGTTCCGGGGAGCTGTTTTTT; CDR3: CASSALRGRGSGELFF
D: TRBD1; size: -; V: TRBV4-2; J: TRBJ1-1; DNA: TGTGCCAGCAGCCAAATCTTGACAGGGGGCACTGAAGCTTTCTTT; CDR3: CASSQILTGGTEAFF
D: -; size: -; V: TRBV7-6; J: TRBJ2-3; DNA: TGTGCCAGCAGCGGGATAGCGGTGAGCACAGATACGCAGTATTTT; CDR3: CASSGIAVSTDTQYF
D: TRBD1; size: -; V: TRBV19; J: TRBJ2-3; DNA: TGTGCCAGTAGTATAGGGGGACAGGGGGCAGATACGCAGTATTTT; CDR3: CASSIGGQGADTQYF
D: TRBD1; size: -; V: TRBV12-3/TRBV12-4; J: TRBJ2-3; DNA: TGTGCCAGCAGTCTCCGGGACAGGCTGAATTTT; CDR3: CASSLRDRLNF
D: -; size: -; V: TRBV28; J: TRBJ1-1; DNA: TGTGCCAGCAGTCCATACATTATACAGGGGAACACTGAAGCTTTCTTT; CDR3: CASSPYIIQGNTEAFF
D: TRBD1; size: -; V: TRBV10-3; J: TRBJ1-1; DNA: TGTGCCATCAGTCTCGGGGGTGGAGGGGGCGGCACTGAAGCTTTCTTT; CDR3: CAISLGGGGGGTEAFF
D: -; size: -; V: TRBV5-1; J: TRBJ1-1; DNA: TGCGCCAGCAGCTTGGAAGCGAACACTGAAGCTTTCTTT; CDR3: CASSLEANTEAFF
D: TRBD2; size: few; V: TRBV7-6; J: TRBJ2-3; DNA: TGTGCCAGCAGTCCGGGACTAGCGGGAGTCTCAGATACGCAGTATTTT; CDR3: CASSPGLAGVSDTQYF
D: TRBD2; size: -; V: TRBV5-4; J: TRBJ2-7; DNA: TGTGCCAGCAGCTGGGCTAGCGGGAGCATCCACGAGCAGTACTTC; CDR3: CASSWASGSIHEQYF
D: -; size: -; V: TRBV27; J: TRBJ2-7; DNA: TGTGCCAGCAGTGAAACAGGGAGTAGGGAGCAGTACTTC; CDR3: CASSETGSREQYF
D: TRBD1; size: -; V: TRBV5-6; J: TRBJ1-1; DNA: TGTGCCAGCAGCTCGGACAGGGAGAACACTGAAGCTTTCTTT; CDR3: CASSSDRENTEAFF
D: -; size: -; V: TRBV11-2; J: TRBJ1-2; DNA: TGTGCCAGCAGCTCCTCTATTCCTGGCTACACCTTC; CDR3: CASSSSIPGYTF
D: TRBD1; size: -; V: TRBV3-1/TRBV3-2; J: TRBJ1-1; DNA: TGTGCCAGCAGCCGAAAGACAGGGGGCACTGAAGCTTTCTTT; CDR3: CASSRKTGGTEAFF
D: -; size: -; V: TRBV29-1; J: TRBJ1-1; DNA: TGCAGCGTTGATGTGGCGGGGTCCGATAGGACTGAAGCTTTCTTT; CDR3: CSVDVAGSDRTEAFF
D: -; size: once; V: TRBV7-8; J: TRBJ1-5; DNA: TGTGCCAGCAGCTTTCAGGGGTCGAGCAATCAGCCCCAGCATTTT; CDR3: CASSFQGSSNQPQHF
D: -; size: -; V: TRBV7-3; J: TRBJ2-2; DNA: TGTGCCAGCAGCTTAAGCCCGAGTCCTCTGAACACCGGGGAGCTGTTTTTT; CDR3: CASSLSPSPLNTGELFF
D: TRBD1; size: once; V: TRBV13; J: TRBJ2-1; DNA: TGTGCCAGCAGCACCCGGGACAGTCACAATGAGCAGTTCTTC; CDR3: CASSTRDSHNEQFF
D: TRBD1; size: medium-sized; V: TRBV2; J: TRBJ1-5; DNA: TGTGCCAGCAGTTGGGACAGGGGGCACGGCAATCAGCCCCAGCATTTT; CDR3: CASSWDRGHGNQPQHF
D: TRBD2; size: -; V: TRBV7-2; J: TRBJ2-4; DNA: TGTGCCAGCAGCTTAGGACTAGCGGTACACTTAGCCAAAAACATTCAGTACTTC; CDR3: CASSLGLAVHLAKNIQYF
D: -; size: -; V: TRBV28; J: TRBJ2-7; DNA: TGTGCCAGCAGTTTGCGTCCCTACCACACGCCTCACGGGGTCCCGGACGAGCAGTACTTC; CDR3: CASSLRPYHTPHGVPDEQYF
D: TRBD1; size: -; V: TRBV2; J: TRBJ1-2; DNA: TGTGCCAGTCACAGGGGAAACTATGGCTACACCTTC; CDR3: CASHRGNYGYTF
D: -; size: -; V: TRBV3-1/TRBV3-2; J: TRBJ1-1; DNA: TGTGCCAGCAGCCAATGGGGCGTGGGTGAAGCTTTCTTT; CDR3: CASSQWGVGEAFF
D: TRBD1; size: -; V: TRBV5-4; J: TRBJ2-1; DNA: TGTGCCAGCAGCGCCGACAGGGTGCAGCCCAGCTCCTACAATGAGCAGTTCTTC; CDR3: CASSADRVQPSSYNEQFF
D: -; size: -; V: TRBV28; J: TRBJ1-2; DNA: TGTGCCAGCAGTTTGGTGGAGGGGCTCCCGGGCGGCTACACCTTC; CDR3: CASSLVEGLPGGYTF
D: TRBD1; size: -; V: TRBV5-5; J: TRBJ2-5; DNA: TGTGCCAGCAGCTTGAGTGGGACAGGGGGCAGAGAGACCCAGTACTTC; CDR3: CASSLSGTGGRETQYF
D: TRBD1; size: -; V: TRBV5-1; J: TRBJ2-3; DNA: TGCGCCACCAGGGGGCGAACAGATACGCAGTATTTT; CDR3: CATRGRTDTQYF
D: -; size: -; V: TRBV29-1; J: TRBJ1-2; DNA: TGCAGCGTGGGAGGGACAACCTATGGCTACACCTTC; CDR3: CSVGGTTYGYTF
D: -; size: -; V: TRBV28; J: TRBJ2-7; DNA: TGTGCCAGCAGTACCACCGGCGAGCAGTACTTC; CDR3: CASSTTGEQYF
D: TRBD1; size: -; V: TRBV5-1; J: TRBJ2-2; DNA: TGCGCCAGCAGCTTGACAGGGGAATCCACCGGGGAGCTGTTTTTT; CDR3: CASSLTGESTGELFF
D: -; size: -; V: TRBV7-9; J: TRBJ2-1; DNA: TGTGCCAGCAGCTCCAGGCCCGCCCACAATGAGCAGTTCTTC; CDR3: CASSSRPAHNEQFF
D: TRBD2; size: once; V: TRBV12-5; J: TRBJ2-3; DNA: TGTGCTAGTGGTTTGGTATCGGTTGAGACTAGCGGTACTAGCACAGATACGCAGTATTTT; CDR3: CASGLVSVETSGTSTDTQYF
D: -; size: -; V: TRBV6-5; J: TRBJ2-1; DNA: TGTGCCAGCGGGCAGGGTTTCGACAATGAGCAGTTCTTC; CDR3: CASGQGFDNEQFF
D: -; size: once; V: TRBV2; J: TRBJ1-1; DNA: TGTGCCAGCTTGGGCGCCATGAACACTGAAGCTTTCTTT; CDR3: CASLGAMNTEAFF
D: TRBD1; size: -; V: TRBV7-2; J: TRBJ1-1; DNA: TGTGCCAGCAGCTTCGACAGGGGGCGCGTAGCTTTCTTT; CDR3: CASSFDRGRVAFF
D: -; size: -; V: TRBV6-5; J: TRBJ1-1; DNA: TGTGCCAGCAGGAAGAGAGGAGCTACGGATGCTGAAGCTTTCTTT; CDR3: CASRKRGATDAEAFF
D: -; size: -; V: TRBV5-1; J: TRBJ2-7; DNA: TGCGCCAGCAGCTTGGATCCGGCCTACGAGCAGTACTTC; CDR3: CASSLDPAYEQYF
D: TRBD1; size: few; V: TRBV28; J: TRBJ1-2; DNA: TGTGCCAGCAGGACGGGACAGTCTAACTATGGCTACACCTTC; CDR3: CASRTGQSNYGYTF
D: -; size: -; V: TRBV21-1; J: TRBJ1-1; DNA: TGTGCCAGCAGCAAGGGGGCGGACTCTGGGGGCACTGAAGCTTTCTTT; CDR3: CASSKGADSGGTEAFF
D: TRBD1; size: -; V: TRBV5-1; J: TRBJ1-4; DNA: TGCGCCAGCAGCTTGTTGACAGGGACTAATGAAAAACTGTTTTTT; CDR3: CASSLLTGTNEKLFF
D: -; size: -; V: TRBV2; J: TRBJ1-1; DNA: TGTGCCAGCAGACCCGACAGCTCTGAAGCTTTCTTT; CDR3: CASRPDSSEAFF
D: -; size: once; V: TRBV3-1/TRBV3-2; J: TRBJ1-1; DNA: TGTGCCAGCAGCCAAGTCAAGGGGGCTGAAGCTTTCTTT; CDR3: CASSQVKGAEAFF
D: -; size: -; V: TRBV2; J: TRBJ1-5; DNA: TGTGCCAGCAGGGATACAGGGACGCGGCAGCCCCAGCATTTT; CDR3: CASRDTGTRQPQHF
D: TRBD2; size: -; V: TRBV3-1/TRBV3-2; J: TRBJ2-7; DNA: TGTGCCAGCAGCCGGCGGGGGAGAACCTACGAGCAGTACTTC; CDR3: CASSRRGRTYEQYF
D: -; size: -; V: TRBV12-3/TRBV12-4; J: TRBJ2-3; DNA: TGTGCCAGCAACCCGGGACTAGATACGCAGTATTTT; CDR3: CASNPGLDTQYF
D: TRBD1; size: -; V: TRBV5-4; J: TRBJ1-1; DNA: TGTGCCAGCAGCTTACTCACAGGGGGCACTGAAGCTTTCTTT; CDR3: CASSLLTGGTEAFF
D: -; size: -; V: TRBV5-1; J: TRBJ1-1; DNA: TGCGCCAGCAGCTTGTCTTCGGCAGGGGTGAACACTGAAGCTTTCTTT; CDR3: CASSLSSAGVNTEAFF
D: TRBD2; size: once; V: TRBV7-2; J: TRBJ2-7; DNA: TGTGCCAGCAGCTTTGGACTAGCGGGCCCTTTCTCCTACGAGCAGTACTTC; CDR3: CASSFGLAGPFSYEQYF
D: TRBD1; size: -; V: TRBV28; J: TRBJ2-1; DNA: TGTGCCAGCACTCCGGGACAGGGCCTCAATGAGCAGTTCTTC; CDR3: CASTPGQGLNEQFF
D: -; size: -; V: TRBV5-4; J: TRBJ2-4; DNA: TGTGCCAGCAGCTTTGGTGCGGTACCCAAAAACATTCAGTACTTC; CDR3: CASSFGAVPKNIQYF
D: -; size: -; V: TRBV7-9; J: TRBJ2-1; DNA: TGTGCCAGCAGCCCAACCGCAGACACCCGGACCTACAATGAGCAGTTCTTC; CDR3: CASSPTADTRTYNEQFF
D: TRBD2; size: few; V: TRBV27; J: TRBJ2-7; DNA: TGTGCCAGCAGTTCCAGCGGGGGTACCTACGAGCAGTACTTC; CDR3: CASSSSGGTYEQYF
D: TRBD1; size: -; V: TRBV27; J: TRBJ2-1; DNA: TGTGCCAGCAGCAGCAGCCCGGGACAGGGAGTCTATGAGCAGTTCTTC; CDR3: CASSSSPGQGVYEQFF
D: TRBD1; size: -; V: TRBV6-5; J: TRBJ1-6; DNA: TGTGCCAGTTGGAGCCGGGACAGAAATTCACCCCTCCACTTT; CDR3: CASWSRDRNSPLHF
D: -; size: -; V: TRBV30; J: TRBJ1-5; DNA: TGTGCCTGGAGTGTAGACGGGAATCAGCCCCAGCATTTT; CDR3: CAWSVDGNQPQHF
D: -; size: -; V: TRBV2; J: TRBJ2-3; DNA: TGTGCCAGCAGTTACTCGACAGATACGCAGTATTTT; CDR3: CASSYSTDTQYF
D: -; size: -; V: TRBV10-3; J: TRBJ2-2; DNA: TGTGCCATCAAGGAGGGAATAGGCTTTAACACCGGGGAGCTGTTTTTT; CDR3: CAIKEGIGFNTGELFF
D: TRBD2; size: once; V: TRBV28; J: TRBJ2-1; DNA: TGTGCCAGCAGGCCCGCCGGGACTAGCGGATTCTACAATGAGCAGTTCTTC; CDR3: CASRPAGTSGFYNEQFF
D: -; size: -; V: TRBV19; J: TRBJ2-5; DNA: TGTGCCAGTAGCAGGTCAGAGACCCAGTACTTC; CDR3: CASSRSETQYF